These T cell receptor beta chains were read from a single sample in a study of shared clonotypes between healthy human individuals. Clones were sequenced by immunoSEQ multiplex PCR, and TCRdb holds only the in-frame ones, with some missing. This table has roughly 2.6 million clones, 90% to 95% appearing once. The sequenced sample was naive CD4+ T cells sorted from blood. Receptors originate from a man between 18 and 29 years old in good health. CDR3s include the opening cysteine and the closing phenylalanine or tryptophan. Each record gives: D gene, J gene, clone size, V gene, CDR3 protein, CDR3 DNA. The D gene is left open where the match is weak. Only some rows state a clone size, as once, few, many or a class for expanded clones.

d_gene: TRBD1
j_gene: TRBJ1-4
abundance: NA
v_gene: TRBV10-3
CDR3aa: CAITQTGLNEKLFF
CDR3nt: TGTGCCATCACCCAGACAGGGCTTAATGAAAAACTGTTTTTT

d_gene: NA
j_gene: TRBJ1-2
abundance: few
v_gene: TRBV9
CDR3aa: CASSVDEGNYGYTF
CDR3nt: TGTGCCAGCAGCGTAGATGAGGGAAACTATGGCTACACCTTC

d_gene: NA
j_gene: TRBJ1-5
abundance: NA
v_gene: TRBV18
CDR3aa: CASSPSWGANQPQHF
CDR3nt: TGTGCCAGCTCACCATCTTGGGGGGCGAATCAGCCCCAGCATTTT

d_gene: TRBD2
j_gene: TRBJ2-1
abundance: NA
v_gene: TRBV7-7
CDR3aa: CASSPRLAGNEQFF
CDR3nt: TGTGCTAGCAGTCCCAGACTAGCAGGCAATGAGCAGTTCTTC

d_gene: NA
j_gene: TRBJ1-5
abundance: NA
v_gene: TRBV19
CDR3aa: CASKLQEPRAGSNQPQHF
CDR3nt: TGTGCCAGTAAGCTACAGGAGCCCAGGGCCGGTAGCAATCAGCCCCAGCATTTT

d_gene: NA
j_gene: TRBJ2-7
abundance: NA
v_gene: TRBV5-6
CDR3aa: CASSLGRRLVTYEQYF
CDR3nt: TGTGCCAGCAGCTTGGGTCGCAGGCTTGTCACCTACGAGCAGTACTTC

d_gene: NA
j_gene: TRBJ1-1
abundance: NA
v_gene: TRBV18
CDR3aa: CASSPVGGNTEAFF
CDR3nt: TGTGCCAGCTCACCCGTCGGAGGTAACACTGAAGCTTTCTTT

d_gene: NA
j_gene: TRBJ2-3
abundance: NA
v_gene: TRBV28
CDR3aa: CASSPGGPGTDTQYF
CDR3nt: TGTGCCAGCAGTCCCGGGGGGCCTGGGACAGATACGCAGTATTTT

d_gene: NA
j_gene: TRBJ2-1
abundance: NA
v_gene: TRBV5-6
CDR3aa: CASSLGGFPYNEQFF
CDR3nt: TGTGCCAGCAGCTTGGGGGGATTCCCCTACAATGAGCAGTTCTTC

d_gene: NA
j_gene: TRBJ1-3
abundance: NA
v_gene: TRBV2
CDR3aa: CASSEEYPGSGNTIYF
CDR3nt: TGTGCCAGCAGTGAAGAATATCCAGGGTCTGGAAACACCATATATTTT

d_gene: NA
j_gene: TRBJ1-5
abundance: NA
v_gene: TRBV7-2
CDR3aa: CASTPPGDDVSNQPQHF
CDR3nt: TGTGCCAGCACCCCTCCGGGGGACGATGTTAGCAATCAGCCCCAGCATTTT

d_gene: NA
j_gene: TRBJ2-7
abundance: NA
v_gene: TRBV6-6
CDR3aa: CASRLGTGGVYEQYF
CDR3nt: TGTGCCAGCAGACTAGGAACAGGGGGGGTCTACGAGCAGTACTTC

d_gene: NA
j_gene: TRBJ1-5
abundance: NA
v_gene: TRBV7-8
CDR3aa: CASSSPNGETERYQPQHF
CDR3nt: TGTGCCAGCAGCTCTCCCAACGGGGAAACGGAACGGTACCAGCCCCAGCATTTT

d_gene: TRBD1
j_gene: TRBJ1-5
abundance: NA
v_gene: TRBV7-2
CDR3aa: CASSLEWGQGSYSNQPQHF
CDR3nt: TGTGCCAGCAGCTTAGAGTGGGGACAGGGCTCCTATAGCAATCAGCCCCAGCATTTT

d_gene: NA
j_gene: TRBJ2-7
abundance: NA
v_gene: TRBV27
CDR3aa: CASSLARVGEQYF
CDR3nt: TGTGCCAGCAGTTTAGCCAGGGTTGGCGAGCAGTACTTC

d_gene: NA
j_gene: TRBJ1-2
abundance: NA
v_gene: TRBV28
CDR3aa: CASTATGTAIGGYTF
CDR3nt: TGTGCCAGCACAGCTACCGGGACGGCCATTGGTGGCTACACCTTC

d_gene: NA
j_gene: TRBJ2-3
abundance: once
v_gene: TRBV18
CDR3aa: CASSRNIVAGTDTQYF
CDR3nt: TGTGCCAGCTCACGGAACATAGTGGCTGGCACAGATACGCAGTATTTT

d_gene: NA
j_gene: TRBJ1-1
abundance: NA
v_gene: TRBV11-2
CDR3aa: CASSPNREIGAFF
CDR3nt: TGTGCCAGCAGCCCAAACAGGGAGATCGGAGCTTTCTTT

d_gene: NA
j_gene: TRBJ1-1
abundance: NA
v_gene: TRBV2
CDR3aa: CASSERGGKNTEAFF
CDR3nt: TGTGCCAGCAGTGAAAGGGGCGGGAAGAACACTGAAGCTTTCTTT

d_gene: NA
j_gene: TRBJ2-5
abundance: NA
v_gene: TRBV11-2
CDR3aa: CASSLADSGETQYF
CDR3nt: TGTGCCAGCAGCTTAGCCGACAGCGGAGAGACCCAGTACTTC

d_gene: NA
j_gene: TRBJ2-1
abundance: NA
v_gene: TRBV4-1
CDR3aa: CASSPRTGKSSYNEQFF
CDR3nt: TGCGCCAGCAGCCCCCGCACGGGAAAAAGCTCCTACAATGAGCAGTTCTTC

d_gene: TRBD1
j_gene: TRBJ2-4
abundance: NA
v_gene: TRBV14
CDR3aa: CASSDWTGTKNIQYF
CDR3nt: TGTGCCAGCAGCGATTGGACAGGGACCAAAAACATTCAGTACTTC

d_gene: NA
j_gene: TRBJ2-5
abundance: NA
v_gene: TRBV7-8
CDR3aa: CASSFTRLQETQYF
CDR3nt: TGTGCCAGCAGCTTCACGCGTCTCCAAGAGACCCAGTACTTC

d_gene: NA
j_gene: TRBJ1-1
abundance: NA
v_gene: TRBV4-1
CDR3aa: CASSQGGWGEPNTEAFF
CDR3nt: TGCGCCAGCAGCCAAGGGGGGTGGGGAGAGCCTAACACTGAAGCTTTCTTT

d_gene: NA
j_gene: TRBJ1-2
abundance: once
v_gene: TRBV4-2
CDR3aa: CASSQDQNYGYTF
CDR3nt: TGTGCCAGCAGCCAAGATCAGAACTATGGCTACACCTTC

d_gene: TRBD2
j_gene: TRBJ2-3
abundance: NA
v_gene: TRBV11-2
CDR3aa: CASSPGLAGGTDTQYF
CDR3nt: TGTGCCAGCAGCCCGGGACTAGCGGGGGGCACAGATACGCAGTATTTT

d_gene: TRBD1
j_gene: TRBJ1-5
abundance: NA
v_gene: TRBV28
CDR3aa: CASSLADRANQPQHF
CDR3nt: TGTGCCAGCAGTTTAGCCGACAGGGCAAATCAGCCCCAGCATTTT

d_gene: TRBD2
j_gene: TRBJ2-5
abundance: NA
v_gene: TRBV28
CDR3aa: CASRQPATSAETQYF
CDR3nt: TGTGCCAGCAGGCAGCCTGCGACTAGCGCCGAGACCCAGTACTTC

d_gene: NA
j_gene: TRBJ1-2
abundance: NA
v_gene: TRBV7-9
CDR3aa: CASSLAGNYGYTF
CDR3nt: TGTGCCAGCAGCTTGGCAGGGAACTATGGCTACACCTTC

d_gene: NA
j_gene: TRBJ1-6
abundance: NA
v_gene: TRBV5-1
CDR3aa: CASSLAPQRFNSPLHF
CDR3nt: TGCGCCAGCAGCTTGGCCCCCCAAAGATTCAATTCACCCCTCCACTTT

d_gene: NA
j_gene: TRBJ1-4
abundance: NA
v_gene: TRBV18
CDR3aa: CASSIDRDGSEKLFF
CDR3nt: TGTGCCAGCTCTATAGACCGGGACGGTAGTGAAAAACTGTTTTTT

d_gene: TRBD2
j_gene: TRBJ2-2
abundance: NA
v_gene: TRBV19
CDR3aa: CASSATSGSGTGELFF
CDR3nt: TGTGCCAGTAGTGCAACTAGCGGGAGTGGGACCGGGGAGCTGTTTTTT

d_gene: TRBD1
j_gene: TRBJ1-6
abundance: NA
v_gene: TRBV6-1
CDR3aa: CASSRDRNNSPLHF
CDR3nt: TGTGCCAGCAGTCGGGACAGGAACAATTCACCCCTCCACTTT

d_gene: NA
j_gene: TRBJ2-6
abundance: NA
v_gene: TRBV5-8
CDR3aa: CASSLERISGANVLTF
CDR3nt: TGTGCCAGCAGCTTGGAGCGGATCTCTGGGGCCAACGTCCTGACTTTC

d_gene: TRBD1
j_gene: TRBJ2-7
abundance: NA
v_gene: TRBV5-1
CDR3aa: CASSRDRGYEQYF
CDR3nt: TGCGCCAGCAGCAGGGACAGAGGCTACGAGCAGTACTTC

d_gene: NA
j_gene: TRBJ1-2
abundance: NA
v_gene: TRBV18
CDR3aa: CASSPSEAFSVYGYTF
CDR3nt: TGTGCCAGCTCACCTTCGGAGGCATTCAGCGTCTATGGCTACACCTTC

d_gene: NA
j_gene: TRBJ2-5
abundance: NA
v_gene: TRBV28
CDR3aa: CASSFQGVKETQYF
CDR3nt: TGTGCCAGCAGTTTCCAGGGTGTGAAAGAGACCCAGTACTTC

d_gene: TRBD1
j_gene: TRBJ2-3
abundance: NA
v_gene: TRBV11-3
CDR3aa: CASSLRTGGSDTQYF
CDR3nt: TGTGCCAGCAGCTTGAGGACAGGGGGATCAGATACGCAGTATTTT

d_gene: NA
j_gene: TRBJ2-7
abundance: NA
v_gene: TRBV30
CDR3aa: CAWSVGRAYEQYF
CDR3nt: TGTGCCTGGAGTGTAGGTCGGGCCTACGAGCAGTACTTC

d_gene: NA
j_gene: TRBJ2-7
abundance: NA
v_gene: TRBV6-5
CDR3aa: CASSRAGEQYF
CDR3nt: TGTGCCAGCAGTCGCGCGGGCGAGCAGTACTTC

d_gene: TRBD1
j_gene: TRBJ1-2
abundance: once
v_gene: TRBV9
CDR3aa: CASSGQGTGNYGYTF
CDR3nt: TGTGCCAGCAGCGGACAGGGGACGGGAAACTATGGCTACACCTTC

d_gene: TRBD1
j_gene: TRBJ1-1
abundance: NA
v_gene: TRBV5-1
CDR3aa: CASSMTGGSDTEAFF
CDR3nt: TGCGCCAGCAGCATGACAGGGGGCTCGGACACTGAAGCTTTCTTT

d_gene: NA
j_gene: TRBJ2-7
abundance: NA
v_gene: TRBV4-1
CDR3aa: CASSRDPRGGEEQYF
CDR3nt: TGCGCCAGCAGCCGGGACCCAAGGGGGGGCGAAGAGCAGTACTTC

d_gene: NA
j_gene: TRBJ2-6
abundance: NA
v_gene: TRBV30
CDR3aa: CAGWTAEIAGANVLTF
CDR3nt: TGTGCCGGATGGACGGCGGAGATCGCTGGGGCCAACGTCCTGACTTTC

d_gene: NA
j_gene: TRBJ2-7
abundance: once
v_gene: TRBV5-1
CDR3aa: CASSTRAGSSYEQYF
CDR3nt: TGCGCCAGCAGCACCCGGGCAGGGAGCTCCTACGAGCAGTACTTC

d_gene: NA
j_gene: TRBJ1-3
abundance: NA
v_gene: TRBV10-1
CDR3aa: CASSERSSGNTIYF
CDR3nt: TGCGCCAGCAGTGAGAGGAGCTCTGGAAACACCATATATTTT

d_gene: NA
j_gene: TRBJ2-7
abundance: NA
v_gene: TRBV14
CDR3aa: CASSHSVGLGSYEQYF
CDR3nt: TGTGCCAGCAGCCATTCGGTAGGGCTCGGCTCCTACGAGCAGTACTTC